This TCR beta chain is drawn from a study of control samples from healthy donors and cancer patients. Germline CDR1 reads LNHNV; CDR2 reads YYDKDF (reference sequence). V was pared by 5 bases and J by 1 base, with 9 bases between. The CDR3 covers 14 residues. Measured with immunoSEQ multiplex PCR; TCRdb has only the in-frame clones, and not every one. The repertoire has 70,000 to 80,000 clones, about four fifths of them found once; the top ten carry roughly 16%. The receptor was derived from a man aged 50-59 years in good health. The sample consisted of blood. The chain is built from TRBV15 and TRBJ2-1; D call uncertain. The CDR3 region is CATSYPRSYNEQFF. CDR3 nucleotide sequence: TGTGCCACCAGCTATCCGAGGTCCTACAATGAGCAGTTCTTC.